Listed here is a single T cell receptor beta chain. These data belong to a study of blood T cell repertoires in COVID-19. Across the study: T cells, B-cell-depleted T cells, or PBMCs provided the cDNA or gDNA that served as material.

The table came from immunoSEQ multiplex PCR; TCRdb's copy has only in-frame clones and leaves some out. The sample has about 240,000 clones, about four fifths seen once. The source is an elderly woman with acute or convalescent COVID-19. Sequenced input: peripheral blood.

The CDR3 sequence is CASSQERGSGGLYGYTF. CDR3 coding DNA: TGTGCCAGCAGCCAAGAAAGGGGTAGCGGAGGTCTATATGGCTACACCTTC. The V gene is TRBV3-1 (or the pseudogene TRBV3-2), the J gene TRBJ1-2, with D perhaps matching TRBD1 (5 bases). The CDR3 spans 17 residues. Per the germline V gene, CDR1 is LGHDT and CDR2 is YNNKEL (reference sequence). V shed 0 bases and J shed 5 bases, with 19 bases lying between them.